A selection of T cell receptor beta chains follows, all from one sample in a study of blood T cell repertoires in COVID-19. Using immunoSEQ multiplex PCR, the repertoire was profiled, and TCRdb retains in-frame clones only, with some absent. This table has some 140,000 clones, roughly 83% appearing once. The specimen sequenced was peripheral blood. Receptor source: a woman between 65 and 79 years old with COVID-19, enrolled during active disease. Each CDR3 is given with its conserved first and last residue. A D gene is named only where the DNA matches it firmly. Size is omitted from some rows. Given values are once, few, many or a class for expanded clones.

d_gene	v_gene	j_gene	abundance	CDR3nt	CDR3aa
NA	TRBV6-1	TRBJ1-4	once	TGTGCCAGCAGTGAAGCGGGAGCGTTCAAAGATGAAAAACTGTTTTTT	CASSEAGAFKDEKLFF
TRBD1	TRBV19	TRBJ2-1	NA	TGTGCCAGTAGTATCCGCGGACAGGGCAACTACAATGAGCAGTTCTTC	CASSIRGQGNYNEQFF
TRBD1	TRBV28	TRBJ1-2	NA	TGTGCCAGCAGTTGGGGACAGCGTGGCTACACCTTC	CASSWGQRGYTF
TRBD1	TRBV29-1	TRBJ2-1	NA	TGCAGCGTTGTTCTGTTGCTCGGCCCCCTGACCCCGGAAGGGACAGGGGCCGTCAATGAGCAGTTCTTC	CSVVLLLGPLTPEGTGAVNEQFF
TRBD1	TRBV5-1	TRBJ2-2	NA	TGCGCCAGCAGCTTGGCAGGGGGCGAGGGGACCGGGGAGCTGTTTTTT	CASSLAGGEGTGELFF
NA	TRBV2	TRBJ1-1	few	TGTGCCAGCAGTGCTCAGTCCCGGGACACGGCCTTT	CASSAQSRDTAF
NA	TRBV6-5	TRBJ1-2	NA	TGTGCCAGCAGTTACAGGCAGGGGAATGGCTACACCTTC	CASSYRQGNGYTF
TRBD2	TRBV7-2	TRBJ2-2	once	TGTGCCAGCAGCGAAGGGCCAGCGGGAGGGTCTCCCGGGGAGCTGTTTTTT	CASSEGPAGGSPGELFF
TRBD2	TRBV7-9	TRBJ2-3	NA	TGTGCCAGCAGCCTGCTGGCGGGGGGGCGTGATACGCAGTATTTT	CASSLLAGGRDTQYF
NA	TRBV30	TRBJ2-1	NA	TGTGCCTGGAGTGGAAGGGGCAATGAGCAGTTCTTC	CAWSGRGNEQFF
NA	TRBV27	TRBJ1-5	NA	TGTGCCAGCACTATGACGGGGGGGCGAGGACAGCCCCAGCATTTT	CASTMTGGRGQPQHF
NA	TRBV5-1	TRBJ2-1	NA	TGCGCCAGCAGCGCCTTGCAGGGGCTCCACCTTTACAATGAGCAGTTCTTC	CASSALQGLHLYNEQFF